This T cell receptor beta chain was captured in a study of blood T cell repertoires in COVID-19. Measured with immunoSEQ multiplex PCR; TCRdb has only the in-frame clones, and not every one. Counted here are under 150,000 clones, approximately 80% occurring once; the ten biggest clones make up over 4%. The CDR3 is 13 amino acids. J was trimmed by 8 bases and V by 4 bases; bases with no gene match: 5. Germline lookup yields CDR1 GTSNPN and CDR2 SVGIG (reference sequence). Sequenced sample: peripheral blood. The sequence came from a woman aged 45-65 years with acute or convalescent COVID-19. The rearrangement joins TRBV30 to TRBJ2-1; 10 nucleotides agree with TRBD1. The CDR3 sequence is CAWNIGTGDEQFF. The CDR3 region has the DNA TGTGCCTGGAACATCGGGACAGGGGATGAGCAGTTCTTC.